This entry describes one T cell receptor (beta chain). The antigen this receptor binds is unknown. No base qualities exist here, and no much larger clone lies one base off it. The germline V gene yields SGHRS for CDR1 and YFSETQ for CDR2. The junction carries 12 bases between V and J, which are trimmed by 3 bases and 6 bases respectively. From its cysteine to its phenylalanine, the CDR3 spans 13 amino acids. Only CDR3 DNA is held: 39 bases, read in frame from base 1. This specimen belongs to a study of metastatic and nonmetastatic thyroid tumors (dated by TCRdb to 2020 to 2022). Background for the entire study: Repertoires from peripheral blood and from tumor or nodule tissue samples of malignant and benign thyroid patients were compared.

Results the study describes overall, beyond this receptor: TCR beta diversity was reported as significantly higher in malignant tumors than in benign nodules, in both blood and tumor samples.

Receptor libraries were prepared by PCR. Instrument used: Illumina HiSeq 4000. The TCR beta-chain CDR3 region of each patient was profiled by high-throughput sequencing. The authors' pipeline ran thus. The researchers built a classifier to tell apart papillary thyroid cancer patients with distant metastasis, based on CDR3 differences among clinicopathological groups. To measure repertoire diversity the researchers used the Shannon index, while the Morisita-Horn index served to gauge how similar the tumor and blood repertoires were. TCRdb took the public reads, trimmed them with fastp at Q25, ran MiXCR for clone calling and kept in-frame beta chains. The V and J calls were not made by the authors but by TCRdb's processing. The sample table contains just over 15,000 clones; only one count was recorded for approximately 23% of them. The ten largest clones represent less than 15% of the sample. No patient had received any treatment before thyroid surgery. Patient clinical samples collected from about 2012 to 2019 were retrospectively analysed using T-cell receptor beta sequencing.

Sequencing was carried out using tumor tissue. This clonotype was obtained from a female donor with papillary thyroid cancer or a benign thyroid nodule (not recorded which). Some clones in this sample may be carry-over from other donors' samples. This receptor chain uses TRBV5-1 and TRBJ1-2; the D gene lacks a confident call. CDR3 sequence: CASSYSVGNGYTF. The nucleotides read TGCGCCAGCAGCTACAGTGTAGGGAATGGCTACACCTTC.